These T cell receptor beta chains were read from a single sample in a study of shared clonotypes between healthy human individuals. The table came from immunoSEQ multiplex PCR; TCRdb's copy has only in-frame clones and leaves some out. The sample holds about 2.1 million clones, roughly 95% seen once. The sample consisted of naive CD8+ T cells from PBMCs. The receptors originated from a man younger than 30 in good health. Some clones in this sample may be carry-over from other donors' samples. Each CDR3 is given with its conserved first and last residue. A D gene is named only where the DNA matches it firmly. Clone size appears in some rows only: once, few, many, or a class for an expanded clone.

d_gene	v_gene	j_gene	abundance	CDR3nt	CDR3aa
NA	TRBV6-1	TRBJ2-1	NA	TGTGCCAGCATAGGTAGGAACACCTACAATGAGCAGTTCTTC	CASIGRNTYNEQFF
NA	TRBV27	TRBJ1-5	NA	TGTGCCAGCAGTTTCAGAGCGAATTATCAGCCCCAGCATTTT	CASSFRANYQPQHF
NA	TRBV2	TRBJ1-1	NA	TGTGCCAGCAGTTGGATTGGGAGGTGGAACACTGAAGCTTTCTTT	CASSWIGRWNTEAFF
NA	TRBV19	TRBJ2-6	NA	TGTGCCAGTAGTTTTCCGTGGAGTGGGGCCAACGTCCTGACTTTC	CASSFPWSGANVLTF
NA	TRBV15	TRBJ1-5	NA	TGTGCCACCAGTAGCGGGGCAGGCAATCAGCCCCAGCATTTT	CATSSGAGNQPQHF
NA	TRBV5-1	TRBJ1-3	NA	TGCGCCAGCAGCTTGGCCGGGGCGGGGATTGGAAACACCATATATTTT	CASSLAGAGIGNTIYF
TRBD2	TRBV5-1	TRBJ2-1	NA	TGCGCCAGCAGCTTGGGGCTAGCGGGAGAGTTCTTC	CASSLGLAGEFF
NA	TRBV7-8	TRBJ1-1	NA	TGTGCCAGCAGCTTAGGCGGGGACACTGAAGCTTTCTTT	CASSLGGDTEAFF
NA	TRBV4-2	TRBJ2-7	NA	TGTGCCAGCAGCCAAGGGACAGTTAGCGACGAGCAGTACTTC	CASSQGTVSDEQYF
NA	TRBV27	TRBJ1-4	NA	TGTGCCAGCATCCTAGAAGCGGCAGCCTGGGGCCGTAATGAAAAACTGTTTTTT	CASILEAAAWGRNEKLFF
NA	TRBV5-4	TRBJ2-1	NA	TGTGCCAGCAGCTTACACGGGGATGAGCAGTTCTTC	CASSLHGDEQFF
NA	TRBV6-5	TRBJ1-1	NA	TGTGCCAGCAGTTACTCGAGGGGGGCGGCCACTGAAGCTTTCTTT	CASSYSRGAATEAFF
NA	TRBV27	TRBJ2-7	NA	TGTGCCAGCAGTTTAAAGGTCGCCGGGCAAAGCTCCTACGAGCAGTACTTC	CASSLKVAGQSSYEQYF
NA	TRBV19	TRBJ1-1	NA	TGTGCCAGTCACCCAGCGGGGTGGAACACTGAAGCTTTCTTT	CASHPAGWNTEAFF
TRBD2	TRBV5-1	TRBJ2-2	NA	TGCGCCAGCAGCTTGGTGGCGGGAGTCACCGGGGAGCTGTTTTTT	CASSLVAGVTGELFF
NA	TRBV7-9	TRBJ1-1	NA	TGTGCCAGCAGCCATCACCAGACAGCTAACACTGAAGCTTTCTTT	CASSHHQTANTEAFF
TRBD1	TRBV12-5	TRBJ2-1	NA	TGTGCTAGTGGTTTGGGAAGACAGGGCGGTGAGCAGTTCTTC	CASGLGRQGGEQFF
TRBD1	TRBV27	TRBJ1-5	NA	TGTGCCAGCAGTTTAGGAGGGGGCCTCAATCAGCCCCAGCATTTT	CASSLGGGLNQPQHF
TRBD1	TRBV9	TRBJ1-2	NA	TGTGCCAGCAGCTCAGGGGGCTCAGGGTATGGCTACACCTTC	CASSSGGSGYGYTF
NA	TRBV6-1	TRBJ2-1	NA	TGTGCCAGCAGTGGCTCGGCGGGGCCTTACAATGAGCAGTTCTTC	CASSGSAGPYNEQFF
NA	TRBV6-6	TRBJ1-1	once	TGTGCCAGCAGTTACAGGGGCGCGGGCACTGAAGCTTTCTTT	CASSYRGAGTEAFF
NA	TRBV4-1	TRBJ1-6	NA	TGCGCCAGCAGCCAAGTTTCAAATAATTCACCCCTCCACTTT	CASSQVSNNSPLHF
NA	TRBV27	TRBJ2-7	NA	TGTGCCAGCAGTAGCGAGGCAGGGCTCCACTACGAGCAGTACTTC	CASSSEAGLHYEQYF
NA	TRBV10-2	TRBJ2-3	NA	TGCGCCAGCAGTTCCCTCTTTACCGATACGCAGTATTTT	CASSSLFTDTQYF
TRBD1	TRBV15	TRBJ1-2	NA	TGTGCCACCAGCAGACCCCGGGACAGGGGGAGCGGCTATGGCTACACCTTC	CATSRPRDRGSGYGYTF
NA	TRBV5-6	TRBJ2-7	NA	TGTGCCAGCAGCTTGAGTCGGACGGGCAGCTACGAGCAGTACTTC	CASSLSRTGSYEQYF
TRBD1	TRBV5-8	TRBJ1-1	NA	TGTGCCAGCATCGGGACAGGGGCCTTGAACACTGAAGCTTTCTTT	CASIGTGALNTEAFF
TRBD2	TRBV14	TRBJ2-1	NA	TGTGCCAGCAGCACTCTGGGACTAGCAGTCAATGAGCAGTTCTTC	CASSTLGLAVNEQFF
TRBD2	TRBV9	TRBJ2-7	NA	TGTGCCAGCAGCGTGAGAGGGGCGGGAGGGCCAACGGACGAGCAGTACTTC	CASSVRGAGGPTDEQYF
NA	TRBV7-9	TRBJ2-2	NA	TGTGCCAGCAGCCATCCGGACAGTACCGGGGAGCTGTTTTTT	CASSHPDSTGELFF
NA	TRBV7-3	TRBJ2-7	NA	TGTGCCAGCAGCTTAAATTCCGGGTACGAGCAGTACTTC	CASSLNSGYEQYF
TRBD2	TRBV2	TRBJ2-7	NA	TGTGCCAGCATCCCTCCCGGGGGGGGATTTAGTCACGAGCAGTACTTC	CASIPPGGGFSHEQYF
TRBD2	TRBV7-8	TRBJ2-7	NA	TGTGCCAGCAGCTTAGCCCCTCTTATAGCGGGACGTTCCTACGAGCAGTACTTC	CASSLAPLIAGRSYEQYF
NA	TRBV28	TRBJ2-7	NA	TGTGCCAGCAGGGAGGAGGGGTGGGACTACGAGCAGTACTTC	CASREEGWDYEQYF
NA	TRBV30	TRBJ1-1	few	TGTGCCTCCGTCGGACTGGGTCTCGGTGGCACTGAAGCTTTCTTT	CASVGLGLGGTEAFF
TRBD2	TRBV6-5	TRBJ2-3	NA	TGTGCCAGCGGGCTAGCGGGAGGATCAGATACGCAGTATTTT	CASGLAGGSDTQYF
NA	TRBV28	TRBJ2-3	once	TGTGCCAGCAGTTTCGATCGAGAAATCACAGATACGCAGTATTTT	CASSFDREITDTQYF
NA	TRBV7-9	TRBJ2-7	NA	TGTGCCAGCAGCTTCGGACAGAACGAGCAGTACTTC	CASSFGQNEQYF
NA	TRBV27	TRBJ2-7	NA	TGTGCCAGCAGTTTCTTCGGGCCTGGGGCTGGCTACGAGCAGTACTTC	CASSFFGPGAGYEQYF
NA	TRBV5-1	TRBJ2-1	NA	TGCGCCAGCAGCTTGGGGTCACCCGGGAGTATGTATGAGCAGTTCTTC	CASSLGSPGSMYEQFF
TRBD1	TRBV11-2	TRBJ2-7	NA	TGTGCCAGCAGCTTTACCATTACAGGGGAAGGACTCTACGAGCAGTACTTC	CASSFTITGEGLYEQYF
NA	TRBV27	TRBJ2-1	NA	TGTGCCAGCAGTCTAGGGCGTAATGAGCAGTTCTTC	CASSLGRNEQFF
TRBD2	TRBV4-2	TRBJ2-7	few	TGTGCCAGCAGCCAAGAATGGAGAGCGGGAGGGTCCTACGAGCAGTACTTC	CASSQEWRAGGSYEQYF
TRBD2	TRBV27	TRBJ2-7	once	TGTGCCAGCAGTTTATCGACTAGACTAGCGGGAGCCTACGAGCAGTACTTC	CASSLSTRLAGAYEQYF
NA	TRBV6-5	TRBJ1-5	few	TGTGCCAGCAGTCGCTCAGTAGCTGGCAATCAGCCCCAGCATTTT	CASSRSVAGNQPQHF
NA	TRBV11-2	TRBJ1-2	NA	TGTGCCAGCAGCACCTATTCGGGGACGAGCTACACCTTC	CASSTYSGTSYTF